The 9 T cell receptor beta chains below all came from one sample that was sequenced in a study of regulatory T cells in long-lasting Graves disease. Construction of the TCR beta libraries employed iRepertoire HTBI primers in conjunction with Arm-PCR of CDR3 regions. TCRdb redid the calling of the multiplex PCR reads with MiXCR, one entry per CDR3 protein. The sample has hundreds of thousands of distinct CDR3 sequences; 16% are singletons. Time point specified: newly diagnosed GD, antithyroid drugs for less than 3 months. Preparation of the TCR library used RNA extracted from PBMCs. In addition, the sample was reused for a study of T cells in Graves' hyperthyroidism and ophthalmopathy.

The sequencing here drew on peripheral blood mononuclear cells (PBMCs), taken at new diagnosis, from a patient treated with antithyroid drugs. These receptors were collected from a middle-aged woman with Graves disease.

This clonotype was observed many times. The rearrangement links TRBV30 to TRBJ1-6, with unresolved D. The V gene's germline CDR1 is GTSNPN and CDR2 SVGIG (reference sequence). The CDR3 is 13 residues long. V was trimmed by 5 bases and J by 0 bases, leaving 5 bases between them. The CDR3: CAWQSSYNSPLHF. CDR3 DNA sequence: TGTGCCTGGCAGAGCTCCTATAATTCACCCCTCCACTTT.

This clonotype occurred many times. The chain joins TRBV12-3 or TRBV12-4 to TRBJ2-1; D is unclear. V lost 8 bases and J lost 0, with 8 bases in between. The CDR3 is made up of 13 amino acids. The DNA of the CDR3 is TGTGCCAGCGGCGGCTACTCCTACAATGAGCAGTTCTTC. Residues: CASGGYSYNEQFF.

This chain connects TRBV4-1 to TRBJ1-2, with 8 bases matching TRBD1. The V and J ends lost 2 bases and 5 bases, in that order; junction bases with no gene match: 10. The CDR3 is made up of 16 amino acids. From germline, CDR1 is MGHRA and CDR2 YSYEKL. CDR3 loop: CASSQTGQGFQYGYTF. The CDR3 DNA follows: TGCGCCAGCAGCCAAACTGGACAGGGCTTCCAATATGGCTACACCTTC.

This clonotype was found a few times. The rearrangement uses TRBV10-2 and TRBJ1-5; a possible D gene is TRBD1 (5 bases). This CDR3 region has 13 residues. Between the trimmed V and J ends, which lost 7 bases and 4 bases, there was a span of 11 bases. Looked up from germline, CDR1 is WSHSY and CDR2 is SAAADI. This chain's CDR3 is CASMRQGNQPQHF. The CDR3 DNA reads as TGCGCCAGCATGAGGCAGGGAAATCAGCCCCAGCATTTT.

This clonotype was picked up a small number of times. This sequence joins TRBV5-4 and TRBJ2-3, with TRBD2 matching over 10 bases. Trimming took 1 base from V and 2 from J; bases not matched to a gene: 4. The V gene's germline CDR1 is SGHNT and CDR2 YYREEE (reference sequence). This CDR3 has 16 amino acids. Here the CDR3 reads CASSLRSGGFTDTQYF. DNA of the CDR3: TGTGCCAGCAGCTTGCGTAGCGGGGGGTTCACAGATACGCAGTATTTT.

This rearrangement joins TRBV5-4 to TRBJ2-1, with D perhaps TRBD1 (5 bases). CDR3 size: 13 residues. Per germline, CDR1 SGHNT and CDR2 YYREEE (reference sequence). Trimming cost V 1 base and J 7 bases, with 9 bases left between them. The CDR3, as DNA: TGTGCCAGCAGCTTGATTCAGGGTAATGAGCAGTTCTTC. Amino acid sequence: CASSLIQGNEQFF. The full variable domain, rest sourced from reference TRBV5-4 and TRBJ2-1, is ETGVTQSPTHLIKTRGQQVTLRCSSQSGHNTVSWYQQALGQGPQFIFQYYREEENGRGNFPPRFSGLQFPNYSSELNVNALELDDSALYLCASSLIQGNEQFFGPGTRLTVL.

This chain connects TRBV7-2 to TRBJ1-1, with D tentatively TRBD1 (6 bases). Germline-derived CDR1 and CDR2 are SGHTA and FQGNSA. This CDR3 has 16 residues. V gave up 1 base and J gave up 0 bases, with 12 bases separating them. CDR3 bases: TGTGCCAGCAGCTTAGTGGGACAAGTTTTGAACACTGAAGCTTTCTTT. Translation gives CASSLVGQVLNTEAFF.

The sample holds many counts of this clonotype. V and J are TRBV2 and TRBJ2-7; perhaps TRBD2 as D (7 bases). CDR1 SNHLY and CDR2 FYNNEI come from the germline V gene. V was clipped by 0 bases and J by 3 bases, with 15 bases between them. CDR3 length equals 16 residues. The CDR3, as DNA: TGTGCCAGCAGTGAAGCCCCGGGGAGGGGGGGCTACGAGCAGTACTTC. Translation gives CASSEAPGRGGYEQYF.

The chain has TRBV7-3 and TRBJ2-5; 8 bases align to TRBD1. The V and J ends lost 4 bases and 1 base, in that order; junction bases with no gene match: 8. Germline lookup yields CDR1 SGHTA and CDR2 FQGTGA. The CDR3 loop spans 16 amino acids. This CDR3 is CASSYGQGATQETQYF. The CDR3, as DNA: TGTGCCAGCAGCTACGGGCAGGGGGCAACCCAAGAGACCCAGTACTTC.